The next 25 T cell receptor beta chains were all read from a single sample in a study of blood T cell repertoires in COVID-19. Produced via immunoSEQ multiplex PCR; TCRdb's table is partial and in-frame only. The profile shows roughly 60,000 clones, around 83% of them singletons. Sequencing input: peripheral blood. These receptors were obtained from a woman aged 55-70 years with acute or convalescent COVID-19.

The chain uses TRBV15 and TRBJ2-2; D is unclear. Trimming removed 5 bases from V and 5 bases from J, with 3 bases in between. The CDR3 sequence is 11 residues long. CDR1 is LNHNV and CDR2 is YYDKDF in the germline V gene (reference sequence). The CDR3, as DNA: TGTGCCACCAGCCTAACCGGGGAGCTGTTTTTT. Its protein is CATSLTGELFF.

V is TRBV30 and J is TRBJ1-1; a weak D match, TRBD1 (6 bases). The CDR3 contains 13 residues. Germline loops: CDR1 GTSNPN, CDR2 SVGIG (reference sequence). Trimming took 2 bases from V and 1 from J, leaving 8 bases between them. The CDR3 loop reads CAWSLTGNTEAFF. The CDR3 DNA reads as TGTGCCTGGAGTTTGACAGGGAACACTGAAGCTTTCTTT.

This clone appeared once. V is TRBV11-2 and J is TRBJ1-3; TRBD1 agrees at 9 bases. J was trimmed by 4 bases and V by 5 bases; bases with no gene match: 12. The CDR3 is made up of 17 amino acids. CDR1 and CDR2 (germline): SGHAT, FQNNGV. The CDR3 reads CASSLQGTGTLGNTIYF. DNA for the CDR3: TGTGCCAGCAGCCTCCAAGGGACAGGGACTTTGGGAAACACCATATATTTT. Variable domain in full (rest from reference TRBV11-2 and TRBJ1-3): EAGVAQSPRYKIIEKRQSVAFWCNPISGHATLYWYQQILGQGPKLLIQFQNNGVVDDSQLPKDRFSAERLKGVDSTLKIQPAKLEDSAVYLCASSLQGTGTLGNTIYFGEGSWLTVV.

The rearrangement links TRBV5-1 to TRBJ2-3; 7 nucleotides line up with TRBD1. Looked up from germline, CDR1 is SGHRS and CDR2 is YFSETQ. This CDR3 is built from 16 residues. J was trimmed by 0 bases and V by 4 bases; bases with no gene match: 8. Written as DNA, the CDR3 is TGCGCCAGCAGCCGAGGGGACAGCGATAGCACAGATACGCAGTATTTT. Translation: CASSRGDSDSTDTQYF.

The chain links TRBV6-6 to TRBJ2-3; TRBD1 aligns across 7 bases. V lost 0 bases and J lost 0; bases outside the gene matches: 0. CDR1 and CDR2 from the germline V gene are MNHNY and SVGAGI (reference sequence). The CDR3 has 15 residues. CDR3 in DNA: TGTGCCAGCAGTTACTCACAGGGGAGCACAGATACGCAGTATTTT. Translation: CASSYSQGSTDTQYF.

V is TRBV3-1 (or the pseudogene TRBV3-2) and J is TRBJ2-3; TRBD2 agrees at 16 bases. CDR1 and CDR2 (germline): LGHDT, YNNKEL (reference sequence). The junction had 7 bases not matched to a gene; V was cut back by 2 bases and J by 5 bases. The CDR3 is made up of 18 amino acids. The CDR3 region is CASSQHGTSGGAVDTQYF. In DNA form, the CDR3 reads TGTGCCAGCAGCCAACACGGGACTAGCGGGGGGGCCGTAGATACGCAGTATTTT.

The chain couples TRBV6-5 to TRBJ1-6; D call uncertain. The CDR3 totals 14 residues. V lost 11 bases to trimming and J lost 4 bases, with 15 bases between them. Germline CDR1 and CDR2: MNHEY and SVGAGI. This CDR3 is CAGGDGRYNSPLHF. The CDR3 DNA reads TGTGCCGGAGGAGATGGGCGGTATAATTCACCCCTCCACTTT.

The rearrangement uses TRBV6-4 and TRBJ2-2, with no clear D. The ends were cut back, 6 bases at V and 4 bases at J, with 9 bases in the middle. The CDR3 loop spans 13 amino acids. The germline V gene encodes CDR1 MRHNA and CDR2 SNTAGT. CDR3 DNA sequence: TGTGCCAGCAGAAACAGCTTCACCGGGGAGCTGTTTTTT. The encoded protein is CASRNSFTGELFF.

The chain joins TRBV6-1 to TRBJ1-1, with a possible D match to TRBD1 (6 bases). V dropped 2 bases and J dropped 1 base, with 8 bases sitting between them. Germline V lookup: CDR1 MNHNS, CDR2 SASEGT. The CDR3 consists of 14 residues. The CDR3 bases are TGTGCCAGCAGTGAATCCAGGGGGAACACTGAAGCTTTCTTT. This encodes CASSESRGNTEAFF.

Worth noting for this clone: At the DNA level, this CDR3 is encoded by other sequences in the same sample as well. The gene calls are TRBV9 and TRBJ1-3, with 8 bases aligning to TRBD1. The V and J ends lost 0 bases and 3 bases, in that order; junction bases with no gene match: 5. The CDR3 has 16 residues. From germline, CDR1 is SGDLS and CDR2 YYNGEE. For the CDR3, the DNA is TGTGCCAGCAGCGTAGACCCAACAGGGGGTGGAAACACCATATATTTT. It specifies CASSVDPTGGGNTIYF.

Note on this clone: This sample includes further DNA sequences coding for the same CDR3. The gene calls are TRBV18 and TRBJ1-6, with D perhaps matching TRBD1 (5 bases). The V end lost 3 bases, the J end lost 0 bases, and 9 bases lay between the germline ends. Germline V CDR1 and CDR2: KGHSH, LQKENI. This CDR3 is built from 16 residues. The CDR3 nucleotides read TGTGCCAGCTCACCGGGGCAGGGCTCCTATAATTCACCCCTCCACTTT. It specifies CASSPGQGSYNSPLHF.

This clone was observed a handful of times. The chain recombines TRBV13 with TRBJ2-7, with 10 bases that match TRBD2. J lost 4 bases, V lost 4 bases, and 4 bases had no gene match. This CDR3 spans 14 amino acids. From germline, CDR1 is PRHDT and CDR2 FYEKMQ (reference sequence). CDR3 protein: CASSSSGGPYEQYF. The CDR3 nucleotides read TGTGCCAGCAGCTCTAGCGGGGGCCCTTACGAGCAGTACTTC.

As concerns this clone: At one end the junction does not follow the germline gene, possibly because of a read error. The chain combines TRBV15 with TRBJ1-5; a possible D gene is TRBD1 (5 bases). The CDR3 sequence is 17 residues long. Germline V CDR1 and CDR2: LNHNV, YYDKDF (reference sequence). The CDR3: CAISRAVGRVGNQPQHF. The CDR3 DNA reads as TGTGCCATCAGCAGAGCGGTTGGCAGGGTCGGCAATCAGCCCCAGCATTTT.

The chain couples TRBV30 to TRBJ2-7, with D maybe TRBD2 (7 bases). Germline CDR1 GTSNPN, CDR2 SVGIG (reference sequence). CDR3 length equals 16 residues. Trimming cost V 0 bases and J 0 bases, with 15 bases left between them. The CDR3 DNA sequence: TGTGCCTGGAGTGTACAGGGCCCGGGGGGCTCCTACGAGCAGTACTTC. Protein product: CAWSVQGPGGSYEQYF.

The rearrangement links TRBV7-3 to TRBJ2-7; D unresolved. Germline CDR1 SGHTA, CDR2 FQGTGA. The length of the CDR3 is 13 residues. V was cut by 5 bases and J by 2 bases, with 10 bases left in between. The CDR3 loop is CASSLDTTYEQYF. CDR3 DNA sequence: TGTGCCAGCAGCCTTGACACGACCTACGAGCAGTACTTC.

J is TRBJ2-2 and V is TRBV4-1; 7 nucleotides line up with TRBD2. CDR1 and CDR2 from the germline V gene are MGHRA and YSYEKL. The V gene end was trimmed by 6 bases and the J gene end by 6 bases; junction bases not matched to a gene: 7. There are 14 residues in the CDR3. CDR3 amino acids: CASRTTGGAGELFF. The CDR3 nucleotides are TGCGCCAGCAGGACCACGGGGGGAGCCGGGGAGCTGTTTTTT.

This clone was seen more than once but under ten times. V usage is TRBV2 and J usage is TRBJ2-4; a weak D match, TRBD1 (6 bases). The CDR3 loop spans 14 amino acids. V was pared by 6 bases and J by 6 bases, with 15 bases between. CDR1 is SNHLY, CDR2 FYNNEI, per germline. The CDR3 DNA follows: TGTGCCAGCAGAGCGGACAGACTATCAAACATTCAGTACTTC. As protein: CASRADRLSNIQYF.

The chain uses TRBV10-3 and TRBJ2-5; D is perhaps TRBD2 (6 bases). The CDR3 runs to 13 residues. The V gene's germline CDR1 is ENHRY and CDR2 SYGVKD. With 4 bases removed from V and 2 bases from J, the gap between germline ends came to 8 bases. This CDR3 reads CAISGGAQETQYF. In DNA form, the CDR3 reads TGTGCCATCAGTGGCGGGGCTCAAGAGACCCAGTACTTC.

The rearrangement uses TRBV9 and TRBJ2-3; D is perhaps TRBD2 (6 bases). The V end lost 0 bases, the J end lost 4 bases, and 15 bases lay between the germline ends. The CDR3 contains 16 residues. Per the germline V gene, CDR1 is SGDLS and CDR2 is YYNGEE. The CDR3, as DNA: TGTGCCAGCAGCGTAGACGGAGGGAGTGCTTCAGATACGCAGTATTTT. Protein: CASSVDGGSASDTQYF.

CDR3 nucleotide sequence: TGTGCCAGCAGCCCAGGGGTCAATTCCTACGAGCAGTACTTC. Translating gives CASSPGVNSYEQYF. The chain has TRBV7-2 and TRBJ2-7, with D tentatively TRBD1 (6 bases). CDR1 and CDR2 from the germline V gene are SGHTA and FQGNSA. The CDR3 length is 14 residues. V gave up 5 bases and J gave up 1 base, with 12 bases separating them.

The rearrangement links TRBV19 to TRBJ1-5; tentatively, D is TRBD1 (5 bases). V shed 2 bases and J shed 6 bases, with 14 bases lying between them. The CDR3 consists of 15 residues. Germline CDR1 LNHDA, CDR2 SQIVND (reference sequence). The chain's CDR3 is CASSIRRDGGQPQHF. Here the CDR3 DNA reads TGTGCCAGTAGTATAAGGAGGGATGGGGGTCAGCCCCAGCATTTT.

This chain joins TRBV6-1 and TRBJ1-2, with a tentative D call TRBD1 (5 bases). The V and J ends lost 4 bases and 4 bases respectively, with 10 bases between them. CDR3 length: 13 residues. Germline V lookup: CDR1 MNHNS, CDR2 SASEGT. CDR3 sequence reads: CASSGSGSYGYTF. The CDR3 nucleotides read TGTGCCAGCAGTGGCTCAGGGTCCTATGGCTACACCTTC.

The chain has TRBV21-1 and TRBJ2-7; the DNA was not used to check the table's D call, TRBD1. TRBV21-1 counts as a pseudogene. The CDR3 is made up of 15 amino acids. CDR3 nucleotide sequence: TGTGCCAGCAGCAAAGGAATGGGACAGGGGAACGAGCAGTACTTC. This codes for CASSKGMGQGNEQYF.

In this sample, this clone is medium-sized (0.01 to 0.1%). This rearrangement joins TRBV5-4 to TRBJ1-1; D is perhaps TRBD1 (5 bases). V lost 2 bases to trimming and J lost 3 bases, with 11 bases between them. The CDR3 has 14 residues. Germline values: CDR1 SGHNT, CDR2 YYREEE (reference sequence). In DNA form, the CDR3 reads TGTGCCAGCAGCTTAGGGCCGGGGGACACTGAAGCTTTCTTT. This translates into CASSLGPGDTEAFF.

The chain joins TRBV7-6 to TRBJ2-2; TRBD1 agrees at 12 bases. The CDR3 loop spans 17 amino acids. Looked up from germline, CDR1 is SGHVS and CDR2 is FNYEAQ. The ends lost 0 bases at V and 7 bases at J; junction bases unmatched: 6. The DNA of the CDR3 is TGTGCCAGCAGCTTAGCCCGGGGACAGGGGGCGGTCGGGGAGCTGTTTTTT. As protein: CASSLARGQGAVGELFF.